This paragraph covers one T cell receptor beta chain sequence. This sample was taken from a study of blood T cell repertoires in COVID-19. Study background: Researchers got acute and convalescent COVID-19 samples from the United States, Italy and Spain. Sources were T cells, B-cell-depleted T cells, or PBMCs; the material itself was cDNA or gDNA.

Original data processing: Reference gene primer amplification yielded estimated nucleated cell counts. The repertoire was sequenced with immunoSEQ multiplex PCR; TCRdb's copy has only in-frame clones and lacks some. The DNA gave D and trimming, while V, J and clone size come from that table. The sample shows 250,000 to 300,000 clones, just under 90% of them seen only once. Cohorts were based on clinical histories the participants reported. The germline V gene has CDR1 SGHNT and CDR2 YYREEE (reference sequence). This CDR3 spans 17 amino acids. Trimming pared 2 bases from V and 2 bases from J, leaving 19 bases between.

The source of this sequence is a woman in her forties or fifties who had been exposed to COVID-19. The sample consisted of PBMCs or T cells enriched from blood (not recorded which). The chain has TRBV5-4 and TRBJ1-2, with D unresolved. In DNA, the CDR3 is TGTGCCAGCAGCTTTCTATACCTTGACAATTCAAACTATGGCTACACCTTC. Amino acid sequence: CASSFLYLDNSNYGYTF. Full variable domain (rest looked up from reference TRBV5-4 and TRBJ1-2): ETGVTQSPTHLIKTRGQQVTLRCSSQSGHNTVSWYQQALGQGPQFIFQYYREEENGRGNFPPRFSGLQFPNYSSELNVNALELDDSALYLCASSFLYLDNSNYGYTFGSGTRLTVV.